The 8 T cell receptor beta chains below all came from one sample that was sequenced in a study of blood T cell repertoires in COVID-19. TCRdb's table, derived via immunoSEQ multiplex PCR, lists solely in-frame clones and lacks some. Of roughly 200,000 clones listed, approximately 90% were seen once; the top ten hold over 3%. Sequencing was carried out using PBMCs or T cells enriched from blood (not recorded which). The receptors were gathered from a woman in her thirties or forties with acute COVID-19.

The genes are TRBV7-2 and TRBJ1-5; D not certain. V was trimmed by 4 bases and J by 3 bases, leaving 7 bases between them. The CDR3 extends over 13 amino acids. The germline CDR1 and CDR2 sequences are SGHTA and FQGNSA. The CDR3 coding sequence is TGTGCCAGCAGCTCCAGCGTCAATCAGCCCCAGCATTTT. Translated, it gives CASSSSVNQPQHF.

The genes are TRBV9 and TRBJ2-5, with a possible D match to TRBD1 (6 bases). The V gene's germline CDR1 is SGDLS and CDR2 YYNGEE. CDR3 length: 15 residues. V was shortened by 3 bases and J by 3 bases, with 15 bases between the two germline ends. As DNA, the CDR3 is TGTGCCAGCAGCGGTACCGGGACAACTAAAGAGACCCAGTACTTC. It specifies CASSGTGTTKETQYF.

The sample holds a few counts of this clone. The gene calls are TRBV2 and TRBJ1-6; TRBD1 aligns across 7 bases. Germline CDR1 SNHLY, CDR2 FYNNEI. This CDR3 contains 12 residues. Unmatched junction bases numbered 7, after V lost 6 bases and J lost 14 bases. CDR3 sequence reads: CASRGTDTTLHF. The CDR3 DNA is TGTGCCAGCAGGGGGACAGATACAACCCTCCACTTT.

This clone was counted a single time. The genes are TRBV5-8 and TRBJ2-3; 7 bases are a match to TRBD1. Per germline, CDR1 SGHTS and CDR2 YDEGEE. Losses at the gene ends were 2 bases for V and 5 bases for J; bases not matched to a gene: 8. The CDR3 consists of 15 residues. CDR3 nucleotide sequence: TGTGCCAGCAGCTTCGGACAGGCCCTCGGAGATACGCAGTATTTT. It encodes CASSFGQALGDTQYF.

For the CDR3, the DNA is TGTGCCTGGAGTACCAAACAGGACGGTCCTAACTATGGCTACACCTTC. Its protein product is CAWSTKQDGPNYGYTF. V is TRBV30 and J is TRBJ1-2; the D gene is possibly TRBD1 (5 bases). The V end was cut by 2 bases, the J end by 0 bases, with 16 bases between. The V gene's germline CDR1 is GTSNPN and CDR2 SVGIG (reference sequence). This CDR3 contains 16 residues.

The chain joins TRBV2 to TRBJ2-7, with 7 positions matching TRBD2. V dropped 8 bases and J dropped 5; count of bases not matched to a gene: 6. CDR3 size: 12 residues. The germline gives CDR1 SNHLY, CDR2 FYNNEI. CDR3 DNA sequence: TGTGCCAGCGGAGCGGGGTGGGACGAGCAGTACGTC. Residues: CASGAGWDEQYV.

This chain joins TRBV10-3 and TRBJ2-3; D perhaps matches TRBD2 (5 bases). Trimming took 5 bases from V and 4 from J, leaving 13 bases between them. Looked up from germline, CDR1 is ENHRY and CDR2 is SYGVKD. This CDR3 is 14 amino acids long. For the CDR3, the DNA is TGTGCCATCAGTCTAGCCGACCTCCCAGATACGCAGTATTTT. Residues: CAISLADLPDTQYF.

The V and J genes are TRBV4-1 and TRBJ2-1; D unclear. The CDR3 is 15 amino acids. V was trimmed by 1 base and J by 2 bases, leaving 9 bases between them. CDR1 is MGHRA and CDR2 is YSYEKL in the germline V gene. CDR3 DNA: TGCGCCAGCAGCCAAGGAGGCTTTCCCTACAATGAGCAGTTCTTC. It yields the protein CASSQGGFPYNEQFF.